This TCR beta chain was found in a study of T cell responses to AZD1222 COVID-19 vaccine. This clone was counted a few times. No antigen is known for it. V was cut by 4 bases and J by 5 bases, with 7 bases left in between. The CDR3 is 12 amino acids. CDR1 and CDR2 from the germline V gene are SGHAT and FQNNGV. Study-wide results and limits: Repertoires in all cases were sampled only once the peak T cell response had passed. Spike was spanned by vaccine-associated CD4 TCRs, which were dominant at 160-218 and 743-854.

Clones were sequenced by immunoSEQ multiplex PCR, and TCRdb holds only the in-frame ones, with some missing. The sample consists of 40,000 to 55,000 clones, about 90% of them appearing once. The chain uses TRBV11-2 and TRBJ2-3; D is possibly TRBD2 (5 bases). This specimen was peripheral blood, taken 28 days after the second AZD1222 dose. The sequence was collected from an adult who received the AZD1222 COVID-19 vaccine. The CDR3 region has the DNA TGTGCCAGCAGCTCTGGAGGAGATACGCAGTATTTT. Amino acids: CASSSGGDTQYF.